This TCR beta chain was profiled in a study of cytomegalovirus exposure and HLA in healthy donors. General study results and limits: As was reported, the classifier diagnosed cytomegalovirus status with high specificity and sensitivity.

Sequencing was performed with immunoSEQ multiplex PCR; in TCRdb, only in-frame clones are kept and a portion is missing. The sample comprises roughly 86,000 clones, 95% to 97% of which are singletons, and about 1.5% rests with the top ten. The CDR3 runs to 11 residues. Per germline, CDR1 ENHRY and CDR2 SYGVKD. Trimming removed 6 bases from V and 7 bases from J, with 9 bases in between. As to this clone: What it recognizes is unknown.

The TCR comes from a young man in good health and CMV-seropositive. The chain couples TRBV10-3 to TRBJ1-1; D is undetermined. Sequencing input: PBMCs. CDR3 residues: CAIRKQNEAFF. The CDR3 coding sequence is TGTGCCATCAGGAAACAAAATGAAGCTTTCTTT.